The rows below give T cell receptor beta chains drawn from one sample of a study of cytomegalovirus exposure and HLA in healthy donors. The assay was immunoSEQ multiplex PCR, and TCRdb's table has in-frame clones only and misses some. Here the sample spans about 120,000 clones, roughly 87% being singletons. What was sequenced was PBMCs. These TCRs come from a woman between 18 and 29 years old in good health and CMV-seronegative. Both conserved end residues are part of each CDR3. The D gene is left open where the match is weak. For some rows the clone size is stated as once, few or many, or as a class when expanded; others skip it.

j_call	clone_size	d_call	v_call	cdr3_nt	cdr3_aa
TRBJ2-2	-	-	TRBV23-1	TGCGCCAGCAGACCGGGAACCGGGGAGCTGTTTTTT	CASRPGTGELFF
TRBJ2-7	few	TRBD2	TRBV5-1	TGCGCCAGCAGCAGTACTAGCGGGGGGGACGGGCAGTACTTC	CASSSTSGGDGQYF
TRBJ1-3	-	-	TRBV29-1	TGCAGCGGAGGAGCTGGAAACACCATATATTTT	CSGGAGNTIYF
TRBJ2-5	-	TRBD1	TRBV9	TGTGCCAGCAGCGCGAGGGGGGGACAGGGATCAGAGACCCAGTACTTC	CASSARGGQGSETQYF
TRBJ1-1	once	-	TRBV12-5	TGTGCTAGTGGTCCCGATCGGCGGACTGAAGCTTTCTTT	CASGPDRRTEAFF
TRBJ1-4	-	-	TRBV11-1	TGTGCCAGCAGCTTAATGGGGAGCGAAAAACTGTTTTTT	CASSLMGSEKLFF
TRBJ1-5	-	TRBD1	TRBV7-2	TGTGCCAGCAGCGAACGGGACAGCTTAAGTCAGCCCCAGCATTTT	CASSERDSLSQPQHF
TRBJ2-1	-	-	TRBV19	TGTGCCAGTAGTATTACCAGCGAGGAAGTCGATGAGCAGTTCTTC	CASSITSEEVDEQFF
TRBJ2-7	-	-	TRBV5-6	TGTGCCAGCAGCTTGGGCCCGGGGGGCTACGAGCAGCACTTC	CASSLGPGGYEQHF
TRBJ1-1	-	TRBD1	TRBV6-5	TGTGCCAGCGGGGACAGGGGGCCAGCGGCTTTCTTT	CASGDRGPAAFF
TRBJ1-2	-	-	TRBV19	TGTGCCAGTAGTTCACAGGGCCACAACCTCTATGGCTACACCTTC	CASSSQGHNLYGYTF
TRBJ2-7	-	-	TRBV12-5	TGTGCTAGTGCCAGGATGGGCTACGAGCAGTACTTC	CASARMGYEQYF
TRBJ2-5	few	-	TRBV6-4	TGTGCCAGCAGTGAGGGGGCCGGCCAAGAGACCCAGTACTTC	CASSEGAGQETQYF
TRBJ1-4	-	-	TRBV9	TGTGCCAGCAGCACCGACAGTAATGAAAAACTGTTTTTT	CASSTDSNEKLFF
TRBJ1-1	-	-	TRBV7-8	TGTGCCAGCAGCCCCACCCCGGGTCCTCGCACGAACACTGAAGCTTTCTTT	CASSPTPGPRTNTEAFF
TRBJ2-2	-	TRBD1	TRBV7-9	TGTGCCAGCAGCTTACCCGACAGGGGATTTACCGGGGAGCTGTTTTTT	CASSLPDRGFTGELFF
TRBJ1-4	-	-	TRBV4-3	TGCGCCAGCAGCCAACGGACTGCAACTAATGAAAAACTGTTTTTT	CASSQRTATNEKLFF
TRBJ2-6	-	TRBD1	TRBV19	TGTGCCAGTAGTACCCCGGGACAGGGGGCGCGAGGGGCCAACGTCCTGACTTTC	CASSTPGQGARGANVLTF
TRBJ1-6	-	-	TRBV5-4	TGTGCCAGCAGCTTGGGAGGGAGGGCCTATAATTCACCCCTCCACTTT	CASSLGGRAYNSPLHF
TRBJ1-1	-	TRBD1	TRBV5-6	TGTGCCAGCAGCTGGGGGACAGCCGACACTGAAGCTTTCTTT	CASSWGTADTEAFF
TRBJ1-4	-	-	TRBV11-2	TGTGCCAGCAGGCGGGGGGGCTTCTCTAATGAAAAACTGTTTTTT	CASRRGGFSNEKLFF
TRBJ2-7	-	TRBD2	TRBV5-5	TGTGCCAGCAGCTTGGCTAGCGGGAGTTCTGGCGAGCAGTACTTC	CASSLASGSSGEQYF
TRBJ1-1	-	-	TRBV13	TGTGCCAGCAGCTTAGGCCTCAACACTGAAGCTTTCTTT	CASSLGLNTEAFF
TRBJ2-7	-	-	TRBV18	TGTGCCAGCTCCCCCGAGTACGAATCTGGCGAGCAGTACTTC	CASSPEYESGEQYF
TRBJ1-6	-	-	TRBV27	TGTGCCAGCCGCTCGCGACATGCGATCGTTCAGCCCCTCCACTTT	CASRSRHAIVQPLHF
TRBJ2-3	-	TRBD2	TRBV4-2	TGTGCCAGCAGCCCATCGGGGGGGCAAGATACGCAGTATTTT	CASSPSGGQDTQYF
TRBJ1-5	-	-	TRBV15	TGTGCCACCAGCGGACCGGGGATCGCGGGCAATCAGCCCCAGCATTTT	CATSGPGIAGNQPQHF
TRBJ2-1	-	TRBD2	TRBV9	TGTGCCAGCAGCCTCCTCGGCTCGACTAGCGGGGGGGCAAATGAGCAGTTCTTC	CASSLLGSTSGGANEQFF
TRBJ2-1	-	TRBD2	TRBV27	TGTGCCAGCAGTTTTCTAGCGGGGGGGGATGAGCAGTTCTTC	CASSFLAGGDEQFF
TRBJ1-1	-	-	TRBV5-6	TGTGCCAGCAGCTTGACGGGGGTGAACACTGAAGCTTTCTTT	CASSLTGVNTEAFF
TRBJ2-7	-	-	TRBV6-5	TGTGCCAGCAGTTATGGTGTCGGCTCCTACGAGCAGTACTTC	CASSYGVGSYEQYF
TRBJ1-5	-	-	TRBV6-1	TGTGCCAGCAGTGAACTGGAGGTACAGCCCCAGCATTTT	CASSELEVQPQHF
TRBJ2-5	once	-	TRBV10-2	TGCGCCAGCAGAGGGGCGGAAGAGACCCAGTACTTC	CASRGAEETQYF
TRBJ1-2	-	TRBD1	TRBV11-2	TGTGCCAGCAGCTTTTACACAGGGGGAATGGTAGGCTACACCTTC	CASSFYTGGMVGYTF
TRBJ1-4	-	-	TRBV4-2	TGTGCCTCCCGGGCGGGTTTAACTAATGAAAAACTGTTTTTT	CASRAGLTNEKLFF
TRBJ2-7	-	-	TRBV30	TGTGCCTGGGGGGCTTTCTACGAGCAGTACTTC	CAWGAFYEQYF
TRBJ1-2	-	-	TRBV20-1	TGCAGTGCTTATTTTAGGCCCTGGGAGACCTTC	CSAYFRPWETF
TRBJ2-3	-	-	TRBV19	TGTGCCAGTAGTCAGGGGAAAGGGACAGATACGCAGTATTTT	CASSQGKGTDTQYF
TRBJ2-3	once	TRBD2	TRBV14	TGTGCCAGCAGCCCGGGACTAGTAACAGATACGCAGTATTTT	CASSPGLVTDTQYF
TRBJ1-5	once	TRBD1	TRBV12-5	TGTGCTAGTGGTTTGATAATCGGACAGGGAAGGGGTCAGCCCCAGCATTTT	CASGLIIGQGRGQPQHF
TRBJ1-1	-	-	TRBV5-4	TGTGCCAGCAGCTTGGCCCTGACAGGCACTGAAGCTTTCTTT	CASSLALTGTEAFF
TRBJ2-3	-	-	TRBV6-5	TGTGCCAGCAGTCTGTTTATTAGCACAGATACGCAGTATTTT	CASSLFISTDTQYF
TRBJ1-2	-	-	TRBV7-8	TGTGCCAGCAGCCAGCTTCCGGACAGCAACAACTATCGCTACACCTTC	CASSQLPDSNNYRYTF
TRBJ2-5	-	-	TRBV15	TGTGCCACCAGCAGAGGAACAGGGAAGGGAGAGACCCAGTACTTC	CATSRGTGKGETQYF
TRBJ1-3	-	-	TRBV7-2	TGTGCCAGCAGCATACCAGGAAATACTGGAAACACCATATATTTT	CASSIPGNTGNTIYF
TRBJ2-7	-	TRBD1	TRBV6-5	TGTGCCAGCAGTTACCAACAGGGGGTCTACGAGCAGTACTTC	CASSYQQGVYEQYF
TRBJ2-2	-	TRBD2	TRBV18	TGTGCCAGCTCACCACCGACTAGCTTTTCCGGGGAGCTGTTTTTT	CASSPPTSFSGELFF
TRBJ2-1	-	-	TRBV11-2	TGTGCCAGCAAGATGGGGGGAATGACGGCCAATGAGCAGTTCTTC	CASKMGGMTANEQFF